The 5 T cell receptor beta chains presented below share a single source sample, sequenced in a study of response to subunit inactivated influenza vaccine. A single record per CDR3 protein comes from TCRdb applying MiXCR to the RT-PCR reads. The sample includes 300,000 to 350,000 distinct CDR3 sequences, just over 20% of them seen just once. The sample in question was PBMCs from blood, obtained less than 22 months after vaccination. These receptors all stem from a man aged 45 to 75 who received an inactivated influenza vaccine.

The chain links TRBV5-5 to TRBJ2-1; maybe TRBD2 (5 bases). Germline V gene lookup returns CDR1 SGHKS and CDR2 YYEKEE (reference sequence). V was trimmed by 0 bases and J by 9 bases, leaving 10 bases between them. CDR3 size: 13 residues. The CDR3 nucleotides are TGTGCCAGCAGCTTGGCCTATGCGGGTGAGCAGTTCTTC. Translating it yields CASSLAYAGEQFF.

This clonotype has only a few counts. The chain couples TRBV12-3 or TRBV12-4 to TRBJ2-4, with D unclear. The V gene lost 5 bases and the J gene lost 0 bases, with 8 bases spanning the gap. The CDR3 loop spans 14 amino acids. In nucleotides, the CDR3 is TGTGCCAGCAGTCCCCCGTTAGCCAAAAACATTCAGTACTTC. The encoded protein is CASSPPLAKNIQYF.

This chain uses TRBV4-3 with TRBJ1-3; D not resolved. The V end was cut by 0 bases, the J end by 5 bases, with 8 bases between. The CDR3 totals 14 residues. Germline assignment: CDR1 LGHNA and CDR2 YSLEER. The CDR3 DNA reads TGCGCCAGCAGCCAAGATCTGGATCGAAACACCATATATTTT. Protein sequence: CASSQDLDRNTIYF.

The CDR3 DNA follows: TGTGCCAGCAGTTACCAGGACAGGGTCGATGAGCAGTTCTTC. Translating it yields CASSYQDRVDEQFF. The rearrangement uses TRBV6-5 and TRBJ2-1; TRBD1 agrees at 8 bases. The trim removed 2 bases at V and 8 bases at J, leaving 5 bases unmatched. The CDR3 has 14 amino acids. The V gene's germline CDR1 is MNHEY and CDR2 SVGAGI.

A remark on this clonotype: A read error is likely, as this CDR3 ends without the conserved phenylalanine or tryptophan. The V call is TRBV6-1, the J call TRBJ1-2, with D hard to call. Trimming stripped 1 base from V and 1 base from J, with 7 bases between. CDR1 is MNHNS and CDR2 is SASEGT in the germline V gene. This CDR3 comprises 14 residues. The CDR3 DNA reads TGTGCCAGCAGTGAAGAGGGCCTTAACTATGGCTACACCGTC. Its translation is CASSEEGLNYGYTV.